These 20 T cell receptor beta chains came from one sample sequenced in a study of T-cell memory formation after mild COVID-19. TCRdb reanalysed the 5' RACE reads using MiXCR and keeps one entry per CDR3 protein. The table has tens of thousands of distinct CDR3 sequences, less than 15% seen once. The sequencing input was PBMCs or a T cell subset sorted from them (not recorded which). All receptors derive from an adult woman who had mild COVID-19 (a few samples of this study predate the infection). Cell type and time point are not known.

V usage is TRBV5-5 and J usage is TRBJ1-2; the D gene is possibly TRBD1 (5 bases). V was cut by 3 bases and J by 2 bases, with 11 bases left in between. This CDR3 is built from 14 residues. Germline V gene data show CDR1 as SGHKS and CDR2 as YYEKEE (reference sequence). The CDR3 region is CASSSGTGNYGYTF. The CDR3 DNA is TGTGCCAGCAGCTCAGGGACTGGAAACTATGGCTACACCTTC.

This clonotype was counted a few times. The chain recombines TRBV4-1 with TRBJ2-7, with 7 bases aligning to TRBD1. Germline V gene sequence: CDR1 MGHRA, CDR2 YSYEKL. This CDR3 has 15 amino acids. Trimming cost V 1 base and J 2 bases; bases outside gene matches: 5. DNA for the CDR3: TGCGCCAGCAGCCAAGGGGGACAGACCACCTACGAGCAGTACTTC. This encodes CASSQGGQTTYEQYF.

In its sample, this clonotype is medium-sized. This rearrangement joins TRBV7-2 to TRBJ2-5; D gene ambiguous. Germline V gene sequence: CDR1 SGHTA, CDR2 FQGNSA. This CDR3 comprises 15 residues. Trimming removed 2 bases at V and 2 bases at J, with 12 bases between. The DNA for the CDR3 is TGTGCCAGCAGCTTACCCCACCACAGACAAGAGACCCAGTACTTC. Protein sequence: CASSLPHHRQETQYF.

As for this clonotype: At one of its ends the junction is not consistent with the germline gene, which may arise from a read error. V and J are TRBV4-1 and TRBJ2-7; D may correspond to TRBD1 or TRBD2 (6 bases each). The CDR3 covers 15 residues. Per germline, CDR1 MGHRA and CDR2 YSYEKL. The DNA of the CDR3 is TGCGCCAGAAGCCAAGAGAGGGGGGAGTACTACGAGCAGTACTTC. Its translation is CARSQERGEYYEQYF.

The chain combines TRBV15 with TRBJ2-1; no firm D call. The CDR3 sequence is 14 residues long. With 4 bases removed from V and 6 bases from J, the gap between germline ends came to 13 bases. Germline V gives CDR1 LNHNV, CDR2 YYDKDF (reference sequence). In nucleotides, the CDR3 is TGTGCCACCAGCATCAGAACCGCGAGCAATGAGCAGTTCTTC. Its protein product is CATSIRTASNEQFF.

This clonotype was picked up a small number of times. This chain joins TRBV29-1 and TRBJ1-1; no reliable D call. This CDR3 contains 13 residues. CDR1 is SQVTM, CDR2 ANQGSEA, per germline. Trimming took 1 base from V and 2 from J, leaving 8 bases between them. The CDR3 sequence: CSVEVGSNTEAFF. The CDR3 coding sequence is TGCAGCGTTGAAGTAGGGTCAAACACTGAAGCTTTCTTT.

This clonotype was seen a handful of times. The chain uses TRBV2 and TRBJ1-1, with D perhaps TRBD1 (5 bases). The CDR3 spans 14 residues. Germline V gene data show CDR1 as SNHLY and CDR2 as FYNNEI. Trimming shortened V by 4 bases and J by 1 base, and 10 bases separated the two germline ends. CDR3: CASSASRANTEAFF. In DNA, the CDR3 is TGTGCCAGCAGTGCCTCCAGGGCGAACACTGAAGCTTTCTTT.

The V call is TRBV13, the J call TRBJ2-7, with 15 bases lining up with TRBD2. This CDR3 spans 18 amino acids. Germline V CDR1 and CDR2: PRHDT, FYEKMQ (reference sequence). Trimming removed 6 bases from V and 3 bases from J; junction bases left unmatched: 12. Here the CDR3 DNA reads TGTGCCAGCAGTTCCGGACTAGCGGGGGGGTCCCTAGTCTACGAGCAGTACTTC. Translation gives CASSSGLAGGSLVYEQYF.

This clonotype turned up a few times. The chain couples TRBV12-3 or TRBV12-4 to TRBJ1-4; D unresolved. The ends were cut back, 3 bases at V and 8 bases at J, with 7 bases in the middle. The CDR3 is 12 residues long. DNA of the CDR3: TGTGCCAGCAGTTTTGGGGAGGAAAAACTGTTTTTT. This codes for CASSFGEEKLFF.

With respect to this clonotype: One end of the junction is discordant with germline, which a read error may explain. The CDR3 here is CASSKGRNYDEQFF. CDR3 DNA sequence: TGTGCCAGCAGTAAGGGACGGAACTACGATGAGCAGTTCTTC. The V gene is TRBV6-6, the J gene TRBJ2-1; D is perhaps TRBD1 or TRBD2 (5 bases each). The CDR3 is 14 amino acids. From germline, CDR1 is MNHNY and CDR2 SVGAGI (reference sequence).

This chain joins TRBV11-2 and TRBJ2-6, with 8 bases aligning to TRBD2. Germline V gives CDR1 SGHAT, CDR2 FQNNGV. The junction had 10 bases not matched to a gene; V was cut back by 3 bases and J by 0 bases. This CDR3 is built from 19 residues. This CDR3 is CASSFPRRGAGSGANVLTF. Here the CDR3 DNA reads TGTGCCAGCAGCTTCCCCCGGCGGGGGGCCGGCTCTGGGGCCAACGTCCTGACTTTC. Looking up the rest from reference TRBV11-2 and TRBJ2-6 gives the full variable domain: EAGVAQSPRYKIIEKRQSVAFWCNPISGHATLYWYQQILGQGPKLLIQFQNNGVVDDSQLPKDRFSAERLKGVDSTLKIQPAKLEDSAVYLCASSFPRRGAGSGANVLTFGAGSRLTVL.

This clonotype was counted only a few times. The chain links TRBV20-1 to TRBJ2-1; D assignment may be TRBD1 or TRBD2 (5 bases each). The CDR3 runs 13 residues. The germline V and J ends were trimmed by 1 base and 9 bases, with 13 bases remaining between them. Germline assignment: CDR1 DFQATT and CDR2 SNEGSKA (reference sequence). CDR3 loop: CSARATEGPEQFF. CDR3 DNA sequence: TGCAGTGCTAGAGCTACCGAGGGGCCTGAGCAGTTCTTC.

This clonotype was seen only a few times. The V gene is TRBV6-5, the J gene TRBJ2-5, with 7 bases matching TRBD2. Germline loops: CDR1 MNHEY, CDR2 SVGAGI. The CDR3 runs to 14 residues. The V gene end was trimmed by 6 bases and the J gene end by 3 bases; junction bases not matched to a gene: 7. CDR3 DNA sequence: TGTGCCAGCAGCCATCTGGGAGGGGAAGAGACCCAGTACTTC. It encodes CASSHLGGEETQYF.

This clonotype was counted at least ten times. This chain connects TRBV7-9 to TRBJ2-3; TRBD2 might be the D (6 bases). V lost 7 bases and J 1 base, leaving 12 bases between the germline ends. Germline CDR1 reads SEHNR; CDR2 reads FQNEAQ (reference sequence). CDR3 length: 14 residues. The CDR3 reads CASTPGLGTDTQYF. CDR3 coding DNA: TGTGCCAGCACCCCGGGACTGGGCACAGATACGCAGTATTTT. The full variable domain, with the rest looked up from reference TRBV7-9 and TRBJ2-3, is DTGVSQNPRHKITKRGQNVTFRCDPISEHNRLYWYRQTLGQGPEFLTYFQNEAQLEKSRLLSDRFSAERPKGSFSTLEIQRTEQGDSAMYLCASTPGLGTDTQYFGPGTRLTVL.

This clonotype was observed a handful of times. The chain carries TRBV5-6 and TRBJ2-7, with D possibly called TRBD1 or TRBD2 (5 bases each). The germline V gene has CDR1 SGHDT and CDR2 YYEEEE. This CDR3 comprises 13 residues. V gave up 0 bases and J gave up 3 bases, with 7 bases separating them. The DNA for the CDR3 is TGTGCCAGCAGCTTGGAGAGGGGCTACGAGCAGTACTTC. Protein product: CASSLERGYEQYF.

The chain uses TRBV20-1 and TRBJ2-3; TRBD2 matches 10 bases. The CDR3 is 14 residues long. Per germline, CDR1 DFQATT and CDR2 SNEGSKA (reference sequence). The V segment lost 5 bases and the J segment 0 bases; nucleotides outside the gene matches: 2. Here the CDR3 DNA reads TGCAGTGCTCAGACTAGCGGGAGCACAGATACGCAGTATTTT. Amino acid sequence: CSAQTSGSTDTQYF.

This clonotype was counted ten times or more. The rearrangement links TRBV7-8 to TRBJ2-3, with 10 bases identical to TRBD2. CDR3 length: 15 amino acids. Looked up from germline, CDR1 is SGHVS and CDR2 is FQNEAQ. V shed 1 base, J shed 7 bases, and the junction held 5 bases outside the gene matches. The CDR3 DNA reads TGTGCCAGCAGCTTAGGGCTAGCGGGGGACCATACGCAGTATTTT. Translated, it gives CASSLGLAGDHTQYF.

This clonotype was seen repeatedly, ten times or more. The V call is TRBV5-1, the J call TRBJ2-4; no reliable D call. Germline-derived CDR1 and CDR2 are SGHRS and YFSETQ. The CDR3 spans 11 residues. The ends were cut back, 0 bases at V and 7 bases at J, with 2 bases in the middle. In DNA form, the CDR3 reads TGCGCCAGCAGCTTGGGGAACATTCAGTACTTC. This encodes CASSLGNIQYF.

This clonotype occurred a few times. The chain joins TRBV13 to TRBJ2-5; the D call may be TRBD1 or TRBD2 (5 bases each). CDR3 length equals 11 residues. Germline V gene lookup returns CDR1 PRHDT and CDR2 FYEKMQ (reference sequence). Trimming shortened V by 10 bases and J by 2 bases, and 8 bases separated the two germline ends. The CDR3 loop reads CAIREQETQYF. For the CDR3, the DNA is TGTGCCATCAGGGAGCAAGAGACCCAGTACTTC.

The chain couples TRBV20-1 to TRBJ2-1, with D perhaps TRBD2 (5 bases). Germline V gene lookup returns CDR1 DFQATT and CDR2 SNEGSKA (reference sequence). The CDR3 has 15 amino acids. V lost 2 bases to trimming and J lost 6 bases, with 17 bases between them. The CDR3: CSARSPASRINEQFF. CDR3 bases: TGCAGTGCTAGAAGTCCTGCTAGCAGAATCAATGAGCAGTTCTTC.